One sample yielded the 32 T cell receptor beta chains listed below, sequenced in a study of shared clonotypes between healthy human individuals. Here immunoSEQ multiplex PCR was the method, and the copy in TCRdb shows in-frame clones only, minus some. Of more than 500,000 clones in the sample, 95% were seen once. Terminally differentiated effector memory CD45RA+ cells were left out of the naive CD8 fraction, which was CD45RO-negative and positively selected for CCR7. The source material was naive CD8+ T cells sorted from blood. The receptors originated from a woman between 25 and 40 years old in good health.

The V call is TRBV4-1, the J call TRBJ1-5; D is undetermined. This CDR3 has 15 amino acids. Trimming removed 0 bases from V and 6 bases from J, with 12 bases in between. Germline CDR1 and CDR2: MGHRA and YSYEKL. CDR3 DNA: TGCGCCAGCAGCCAAGAAATCTATTTTGCTCAGCCCCAGCATTTT. As protein: CASSQEIYFAQPQHF.

The gene calls are TRBV2 and TRBJ1-1; D may be TRBD1 (6 bases). Trimming took off 8 bases at V and 0 bases at J, with 19 bases between the two ends. CDR1 SNHLY and CDR2 FYNNEI come from the germline V gene. There are 16 residues in the CDR3. The CDR3 is CASCPRPGAMNTEAFF. The CDR3, as DNA: TGTGCCAGCTGCCCCCGTCCAGGGGCGATGAACACTGAAGCTTTCTTT.

The genes are TRBV28 and TRBJ2-1; 10 positions match TRBD1. Germline V gene data show CDR1 as MDHEN and CDR2 as SYDVKM. CDR3 length equals 13 residues. Trimming took 8 bases from V and 3 from J; bases not matched to a gene: 1. CDR3 protein: CASGQGVYNEQFF. In DNA, the CDR3 is TGTGCCAGCGGACAGGGGGTCTACAATGAGCAGTTCTTC.

The gene calls are TRBV29-1 and TRBJ2-1; 9 positions agree with TRBD2. CDR1 is SQVTM and CDR2 is ANQGSEA in the germline V gene. This CDR3 is built from 15 residues. Losses at the gene ends were 0 bases for V and 6 bases for J; bases not matched to a gene: 6. DNA of the CDR3: TGCAGCGTTGAAGAGTCTAGCGGGGAGGGCAATGAGCAGTTCTTC. It is translated as CSVEESSGEGNEQFF.

This chain links TRBV6-1 with TRBJ1-5; D uncertain. Germline CDR1 reads MNHNS; CDR2 reads SASEGT. Trimming left V 4 bases short and J 0 bases short, with 13 bases between. The CDR3 has 16 amino acids. In DNA, the CDR3 is TGTGCCAGCAGTGTTCACAGAATAAATAGCAATCAGCCCCAGCATTTT. Encoded protein: CASSVHRINSNQPQHF.

The V and J genes are TRBV2 and TRBJ2-7; D possibly corresponds to TRBD2 (7 bases). The length of the CDR3 is 17 residues. V was shortened by 4 bases and J by 1 base, with 20 bases between the two germline ends. From germline, CDR1 is SNHLY and CDR2 FYNNEI. CDR3 loop: CASSAPGDTGRSYEQYF. CDR3 DNA: TGTGCCAGCAGTGCCCCGGGGGACACCGGGAGGTCCTACGAGCAGTACTTC.

V usage is TRBV10-3 and J usage is TRBJ2-1; no clear D. Germline CDR1 ENHRY, CDR2 SYGVKD. Between the trimmed V and J ends, which lost 6 bases and 7 bases, there was a span of 10 bases. The CDR3 extends over 12 amino acids. The CDR3 is CAIRALGNEQFF. CDR3 nucleotides: TGTGCCATCAGAGCCCTGGGAAATGAGCAGTTCTTC.

The chain has TRBV28 and TRBJ1-1, with D uncertain. CDR1 and CDR2 from the germline V gene are MDHEN and SYDVKM. The CDR3 length is 17 residues. Trimming took off 1 base at V and 0 bases at J, with 15 bases between the two ends. The CDR3 protein is CASSLSPLGVLNTEAFF. The CDR3 nucleotides are TGTGCCAGCAGTTTATCCCCCTTGGGTGTACTGAACACTGAAGCTTTCTTT.

Concerning this clone itself: Within the sample, other DNA sequences also encode this same CDR3. V and J are TRBV11-2 and TRBJ2-7, with no clear D. The V end lost 2 bases, the J end lost 0 bases, and 5 bases lay between the germline ends. The CDR3 extends over 13 amino acids. Germline V lookup: CDR1 SGHAT, CDR2 FQNNGV. The CDR3 coding sequence is TGTGCCAGCAGCTTACTGGACTCCTACGAGCAGTACTTC. It specifies CASSLLDSYEQYF.

The CDR3 DNA is TGCAGCGTTGTAGGGACAGCCTATACCTACGAGCAGTACTTC. The encoded protein is CSVVGTAYTYEQYF. This chain links TRBV29-1 with TRBJ2-7, with 7 bases identical to TRBD1. The J segment lost 2 bases and the V segment lost 4 bases, leaving 8 bases of the junction unmatched. Germline-derived CDR1 and CDR2 are SQVTM and ANQGSEA. The CDR3 loop spans 14 amino acids.

This chain connects TRBV5-1 to TRBJ2-3; TRBD2 agrees at 7 bases. V shed 3 bases, J shed 5 bases, and the junction held 3 bases outside the gene matches. The CDR3 totals 13 residues. Germline values: CDR1 SGHRS, CDR2 YFSETQ. The CDR3 here is CASSWTRGDTQYF. CDR3 DNA: TGCGCCAGCAGCTGGACTAGAGGAGATACGCAGTATTTT. Full variable domain (remainder filled in from reference TRBV5-1 and TRBJ2-3): KAGVTQTPRYLIKTRGQQVTLSCSPISGHRSVSWYQQTPGQGLQFLFEYFSETQRNKGNFPGRFSGRQFSNSRSEMNVSTLELGDSALYLCASSWTRGDTQYFGPGTRLTVL.

V usage is TRBV19 and J usage is TRBJ1-1, with D possibly TRBD1 on 6 matching bases. Trimming shortened V by 10 bases and J by 0 bases, and 9 bases separated the two germline ends. Germline V lookup: CDR1 LNHDA, CDR2 SQIVND (reference sequence). The CDR3 has 12 amino acids. CDR3 sequence reads: CATGAVNTEAFF. CDR3 in DNA: TGTGCCACGGGGGCGGTGAACACTGAAGCTTTCTTT.

The chain uses TRBV2 and TRBJ2-3; 7 positions agree with TRBD2. The CDR3 contains 15 residues. V dropped 2 bases and J dropped 2; count of bases not matched to a gene: 4. Germline values: CDR1 SNHLY, CDR2 FYNNEI. The CDR3: CASSELAANTDTQYF. The CDR3 nucleotides are TGTGCCAGCAGTGAACTAGCGGCCAACACAGATACGCAGTATTTT.

This clone showed up just once. The chain links TRBV20-1 to TRBJ1-1; tentatively, D is TRBD1 (6 bases). Germline V lookup: CDR1 DFQATT, CDR2 SNEGSKA (reference sequence). V was pared by 4 bases and J by 10 bases, with 13 bases between. The CDR3 extends over 11 amino acids. The CDR3 nucleotides read TGCAGTGCTATGATTGGGGGCACAGCTTTCTTT. Its protein product is CSAMIGGTAFF.

The chain has TRBV6-5 and TRBJ2-7; TRBD2 matches at 11 bases. The CDR3 extends over 15 amino acids. Trimming took 6 bases from V and 6 from J; bases not matched to a gene: 10. The germline V gene has CDR1 MNHEY and CDR2 SVGAGI. The CDR3 here is CASRRLAGLHVEQYF. In DNA form, the CDR3 reads TGTGCCAGCAGAAGACTAGCGGGACTTCATGTCGAGCAGTACTTC.

CDR3 in DNA: TGCAGCGTTGAAGATCCTCAGGGGGTCGCTGAAAAACTGTTTTTT. Translated: CSVEDPQGVAEKLFF. The rearrangement joins TRBV29-1 to TRBJ1-4, with 7 nucleotides matching TRBD1. V shed 0 bases and J 7 bases; nucleotides not matched to a gene: 8. Germline values: CDR1 SQVTM, CDR2 ANQGSEA. This CDR3 has 15 residues.

In its sample, this clone was seen a few times. The DNA for the CDR3 is TGTGCCAGCGCGGACGCCTACGAGCAGTACTTC. This gives the protein CASADAYEQYF. The chain combines TRBV2 with TRBJ2-7; D not certain. Germline CDR1 SNHLY, CDR2 FYNNEI. The CDR3 covers 11 residues. With 8 bases removed from V and 2 bases from J, the gap between germline ends came to 7 bases.

The V and J genes are TRBV9 and TRBJ2-1; no clear D gene. Germline CDR1 SGDLS, CDR2 YYNGEE. The CDR3 loop spans 15 amino acids. With 0 bases removed from V and 7 bases from J, the gap between germline ends came to 14 bases. CDR3 sequence: CASSVGRASWNEQFF. The CDR3 DNA sequence: TGTGCCAGCAGCGTAGGAAGGGCCTCCTGGAATGAGCAGTTCTTC.

The chain uses TRBV6-1 and TRBJ2-7; either TRBD1 or TRBD2 may fit D (7 bases each). V lost 6 bases and J 5 bases, leaving 20 bases between the germline ends. The CDR3 runs to 15 residues. CDR1 and CDR2 (germline): MNHNS, SASEGT. The CDR3 here is CASREGGGIPDEQYF. The DNA for the CDR3 is TGTGCCAGCAGGGAGGGAGGGGGCATTCCGGACGAGCAGTACTTC.

The rearrangement uses TRBV28 and TRBJ1-2, with D maybe TRBD1 (5 bases). This CDR3 has 14 amino acids. V gave up 1 base and J gave up 4 bases, with 10 bases separating them. Germline V gives CDR1 MDHEN, CDR2 SYDVKM. CDR3 in DNA: TGTGCCAGCAGTTTATTTGGGGCCCGCTATGGCTACACCTTC. Amino acid sequence: CASSLFGARYGYTF.

This rearrangement joins TRBV7-8 to TRBJ2-1; D gene ambiguous. The CDR3 has 16 residues. V lost 1 base, J lost 3 bases, and 13 bases lay in between. Germline V gene data show CDR1 as SGHVS and CDR2 as FQNEAQ. This chain's CDR3 is CASSLVWEFGYNEQFF. CDR3 sequence (DNA): TGTGCCAGCAGCTTAGTGTGGGAATTTGGCTACAATGAGCAGTTCTTC.

V gene TRBV6-5 combines with J gene TRBJ2-3; TRBD2 is a possible D gene (6 bases). Germline loops: CDR1 MNHEY, CDR2 SVGAGI. This CDR3 is 15 amino acids long. Trimming took 2 bases from V and 6 from J, leaving 15 bases between them. CDR3 amino acids: CASSYGSGVVDTQYF. Here the CDR3 DNA reads TGTGCCAGCAGTTACGGGTCGGGAGTGGTTGATACGCAGTATTTT.

V is TRBV5-8 and J is TRBJ2-1, with D hard to call. Trimming removed 4 bases at V and 1 base at J, with 3 bases between. Germline CDR1 reads SGHTS; CDR2 reads YDEGEE. CDR3 size: 12 residues. CDR3 DNA: TGTGCCAGCAGCCCTTCCTACAATGAGCAGTTCTTC. As protein: CASSPSYNEQFF.

The chain recombines TRBV29-1 with TRBJ2-1; D assignment may be TRBD1 or TRBD2 (5 bases each). V lost 5 bases to trimming and J lost 7 bases, with 18 bases between them. This CDR3 spans 14 amino acids. CDR1 is SQVTM, CDR2 ANQGSEA, per germline. In nucleotides, the CDR3 is TGCAGCGTTTGGGGGACGGACGTAGGGAATGAGCAGTTCTTC. Translating gives CSVWGTDVGNEQFF.

J is TRBJ2-7 and V is TRBV30; 7 bases are shared with TRBD1. Per the germline V gene, CDR1 is GTSNPN and CDR2 is SVGIG (reference sequence). V shed 1 base, J shed 3 bases, and the junction held 3 bases outside the gene matches. This CDR3 is 13 amino acids long. CDR3 in amino acids: CAWSGRDSYEQYF. In DNA form, the CDR3 reads TGTGCCTGGAGTGGCCGGGACAGCTACGAGCAGTACTTC. Based on the CDR3 plus reference TRBV30 and TRBJ2-7, the full variable domain is SQTIHQWPATLVQPVGSPLSLECTVEGTSNPNLYWYRQAAGRGLQLLFYSVGIGQISSEVPQNLSASRPQDRQFILSSKKLLLSDSGFYLCAWSGRDSYEQYFGPGTRLTVT.

The chain joins TRBV27 to TRBJ2-7, with 11 bases matching TRBD1. The CDR3 runs 14 residues. V lost 5 bases, J lost 6 bases, and 6 bases stayed unmatched. In germline, CDR1 is MNHEY, CDR2 SMNVEV (reference sequence). The CDR3 here is CASSKGTGGIEQYF. CDR3 sequence (DNA): TGTGCCAGCAGTAAGGGGACAGGGGGTATCGAGCAGTACTTC.

The chain links TRBV6-4 to TRBJ1-2; D is unclear. The CDR3 totals 12 residues. Trimming took off 2 bases at V and 3 bases at J, with 4 bases between the two ends. Germline CDR1 reads MRHNA; CDR2 reads SNTAGT. The CDR3 loop is CASSDRDYGYTF. For the CDR3, the DNA is TGTGCCAGCAGTGACAGGGACTATGGCTACACCTTC.

The rearrangement links TRBV27 to TRBJ2-2; 10 positions match TRBD1. In germline, CDR1 is MNHEY, CDR2 SMNVEV (reference sequence). The CDR3 extends over 15 amino acids. V lost 5 bases to trimming and J lost 4 bases; unmatched junction nucleotides: 4. CDR3 coding DNA: TGTGCCAGCAGTGGACAGGGGGTGCTCACCGGGGAGCTGTTTTTT. It yields the protein CASSGQGVLTGELFF.

V is TRBV29-1 and J is TRBJ1-1; D uncertain. With 4 bases removed from V and 5 bases from J, the gap between germline ends came to 8 bases. The CDR3 spans 11 residues. The germline V gene has CDR1 SQVTM and CDR2 ANQGSEA. CDR3 amino acids: CSVGRETEAFF. As DNA, the CDR3 is TGCAGCGTTGGGCGGGAGACTGAAGCTTTCTTT.

The chain combines TRBV9 with TRBJ1-4; D is undetermined. Germline V gives CDR1 SGDLS, CDR2 YYNGEE. V lost 3 bases to trimming and J lost 8 bases, with 8 bases between them. The CDR3 is made up of 12 amino acids. CDR3 nucleotide sequence: TGTGCCAGCAGCGGGTCACAAGAAAAACTGTTTTTT. Its protein is CASSGSQEKLFF.

V is TRBV27 and J is TRBJ1-5; a weak D match, TRBD1 (5 bases). There are 15 residues in the CDR3. V was clipped by 5 bases and J by 7 bases, with 18 bases between them. Germline loops: CDR1 MNHEY, CDR2 SMNVEV (reference sequence). CDR3 sequence: CASSPSGGYWQPQHF. DNA of the CDR3: TGTGCCAGCAGTCCGTCGGGGGGTTATTGGCAGCCCCAGCATTTT.

This clone occurred once. This chain links TRBV28 with TRBJ1-1; a weak D match, TRBD1 (5 bases). The V gene lost 6 bases and the J gene lost 10 bases, with 21 bases spanning the gap. The CDR3 is made up of 14 amino acids. Looked up from germline, CDR1 is MDHEN and CDR2 is SYDVKM. This chain's CDR3 is CASSRLWTRDGAFF. In nucleotides, the CDR3 is TGTGCCAGCAGCAGATTGTGGACCAGGGATGGAGCTTTCTTT.